This note documents a single T cell receptor (beta chain) sequence. The data originate from a study of blood T cell repertoires in COVID-19. Turning to the study itself: From the United States, Italy and Spain came samples of acute and convalescent COVID-19. PBMCs, B-cell-depleted T cells, or T cells were the source of the cDNA or gDNA that made up the material.

As processed by the authors: Amplified reference gene primers provided the basis for estimating nucleated cell counts. Measured with immunoSEQ multiplex PCR; TCRdb has only the in-frame clones, and not every one. V, J and clone size derive from that table, while D and trimming were established from the DNA sequence. The sample carries under 300,000 clones, 83% recorded once. The length of the CDR3 is 16 residues. Germline V gene data show CDR1 as SNHLY and CDR2 as FYNNEI. V was cut by 4 bases and J by 2 bases, with 15 bases left in between. The clonotype was recovered from a man between 60 and 75 years old who had recovered from COVID-19. This rearrangement joins TRBV2 to TRBJ2-1, with D perhaps TRBD2 (6 bases). Sequences were obtained from peripheral blood. For the CDR3, the DNA is TGTGCCAGCAGTGGGGGACCGGGACTTCCCTACAATGAGCAGTTCTTC. It is translated as CASSGGPGLPYNEQFF.